The clone carrying this TCR beta chain has just one count. Here immunoSEQ multiplex PCR was the method, and the copy in TCRdb shows in-frame clones only, minus some. The sample holds tens of thousands of clones, around 89% seen once. The data stem from a study of blood T cell repertoires in COVID-19. This CDR3 has 16 amino acids. Germline CDR1 SGHDN, CDR2 FVKESK. The sample consisted of peripheral blood. The receptor comes from a man aged 50 to 60 with active COVID-19. The chain joins TRBV14 to TRBJ2-7; D perhaps matches TRBD2 (6 bases). The J call is uncertain, as TRBJ2-1 better fits the DNA end. The CDR3 nucleotides read TGTGCCAGCAGCCACGATGGGCGGGGCCTCTACAATGAGCAGTTCTTC. This gives the protein CASSHDGRGLYNEQFF.